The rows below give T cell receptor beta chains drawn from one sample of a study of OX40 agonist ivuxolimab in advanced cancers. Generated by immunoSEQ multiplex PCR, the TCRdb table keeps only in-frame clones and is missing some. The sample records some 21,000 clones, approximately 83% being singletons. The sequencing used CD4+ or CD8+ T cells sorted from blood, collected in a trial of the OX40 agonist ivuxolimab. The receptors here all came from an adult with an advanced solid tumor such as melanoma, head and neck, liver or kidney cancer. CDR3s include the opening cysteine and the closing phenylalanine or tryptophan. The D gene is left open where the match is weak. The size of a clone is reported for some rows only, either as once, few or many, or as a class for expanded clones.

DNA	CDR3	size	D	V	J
TGCAGTGCTAGTTCTGGAGGCGAGCAGTACTTC	CSASSGGEQYF	NA	NA	TRBV20-1	TRBJ2-7
TGCGCCAGCAGCCAGGCGACAGGGATCGACGAGCAGTACTTC	CASSQATGIDEQYF	NA	TRBD1	TRBV4-1	TRBJ2-7
TGTGCCAGCAGTGAATATATCACAGATACGCAGTATTTT	CASSEYITDTQYF	NA	NA	TRBV25-1	TRBJ2-3
TGTGCCAGCAGCTGGTCTAGCTCGGATGAGCAGTTCTTC	CASSWSSSDEQFF	NA	NA	TRBV7-9	TRBJ2-1
TGTGCCTGGGTCGACTCCGGGACTAGCGACTACAATGAGCAGTTCTTC	CAWVDSGTSDYNEQFF	NA	TRBD2	TRBV30	TRBJ2-1
TGTGCCATCAGTGAGTCGCTTAGCACAGATACGCAGTATTTT	CAISESLSTDTQYF	NA	NA	TRBV10-3	TRBJ2-3
TGTGCCAGCAGCGTAGGGGGGTACGCTGAAGCTTTCTTT	CASSVGGYAEAFF	NA	NA	TRBV9	TRBJ1-1
TGCGCCAGCAGCTTGAGTGGGGGTTACAATGAGCAGTTCTTC	CASSLSGGYNEQFF	NA	NA	TRBV5-1	TRBJ2-1
TGTGCCAGCAGAGCCGGGACAGGGAGGACTGAAGCTTTCTTT	CASRAGTGRTEAFF	NA	TRBD1	TRBV6-1	TRBJ1-1
TGTGCCTGGAGTGTAAGTGCAACTGAAGCTTTCTTT	CAWSVSATEAFF	few	NA	TRBV30	TRBJ1-1
TGTGCCAGCAGCACTCGGACAGCGACGCCCTACGAGCAGTACTTC	CASSTRTATPYEQYF	NA	NA	TRBV11-3	TRBJ2-7
TGTGCCCTCGGGGACAGCGTGTACAATGAGCAGTTCTTC	CALGDSVYNEQFF	NA	TRBD1	TRBV2	TRBJ2-1
TGTGCCAGCCCAACCAAGGAAAAACTGTTTTTT	CASPTKEKLFF	NA	NA	TRBV6-4	TRBJ1-4
TGTGCCAGCAGCGCGGGGACTAGCGGGAGGGCCCCCTACGAGCAGTACTTC	CASSAGTSGRAPYEQYF	NA	TRBD2	TRBV5-4	TRBJ2-7
TGCAGCGTTGATATTGGCAGGGGGGGGTACGAGCAGTACTTC	CSVDIGRGGYEQYF	NA	NA	TRBV29-1	TRBJ2-7
TGTGCCAGCAGCTGGACCCTAGCGGGAGCTTACACCGGGGAGCTGTTTTTT	CASSWTLAGAYTGELFF	NA	TRBD2	TRBV5-6	TRBJ2-2
TGTGCCAGCAGCCCTGGGACTAGCTTTTACGAGGAGCAGTTCTTC	CASSPGTSFYEEQFF	NA	TRBD2	TRBV7-9	TRBJ2-1
TGTGCCAGCAGCGCTTTAACTACGGGCTCCTACGAGCAGTACTTC	CASSALTTGSYEQYF	NA	NA	TRBV7-8	TRBJ2-7
TGTGCCAGCAGGCTCCGGGACCTCCCCTACGAGCAGTACTTC	CASRLRDLPYEQYF	NA	NA	TRBV28	TRBJ2-7
TGTGCCAGCAGTTTACTAGCGGGAGGGGAAGAGACCCAGTACTTC	CASSLLAGGEETQYF	NA	TRBD2	TRBV28	TRBJ2-5
TGCGCCAGCACGGCTCGCGGGGGCCCTTTACATAATCAGCCCCAGCATTTT	CASTARGGPLHNQPQHF	NA	NA	TRBV10-1	TRBJ1-5
TGTGCCAGCAGCCCCACCCCTTTTAGCGGAGGCGAGCAGTACTTC	CASSPTPFSGGEQYF	NA	NA	TRBV13	TRBJ2-7
TGTGCCAGCAGCCCCCGACTAGCGGGAAGGGGCAATGAGCAGTTCTTC	CASSPRLAGRGNEQFF	NA	TRBD2	TRBV9	TRBJ2-1
TGTGCCAGCAGTTACGGGGGCCGAACGAATGAGCAGTTCTTC	CASSYGGRTNEQFF	NA	NA	TRBV6-5	TRBJ2-1
TGTGCCAGCAGCTTGGCACAGGGTTGGTACGAGCAGTACTTC	CASSLAQGWYEQYF	NA	NA	TRBV5-5	TRBJ2-7
TGTGCCTGGGGGATGAACACTGAAGCTTTCTTT	CAWGMNTEAFF	NA	NA	TRBV30	TRBJ1-1
TGTGCCAGCAGTGGATCCGCCGGAGACAGCGGACTTAATGAAAAACTGTTTTTT	CASSGSAGDSGLNEKLFF	NA	NA	TRBV25-1	TRBJ1-4
TGTGCCTGGAGCTCTGGGTACGAGCAGTACTTC	CAWSSGYEQYF	NA	NA	TRBV30	TRBJ2-7
TGTGCCAGCAGCCGGACTAGCTTACGAGCCAAAAACATTCAGTACTTC	CASSRTSLRAKNIQYF	NA	TRBD2	TRBV7-8	TRBJ2-4
TGCGCCAGCAGGGAGCGGGGTGCCTACAATGAGCAGTTCTTC	CASRERGAYNEQFF	NA	TRBD2	TRBV10-2	TRBJ2-1
TGTGCCAGCAGCGCTCTACAGGGGAGTGGAAACACCATATATTTT	CASSALQGSGNTIYF	NA	TRBD1	TRBV7-8	TRBJ1-3
TGTGCCACCAGCAGAGATCTTAGGACTACCCTCAGCTCCTACGAGCAGTACTTC	CATSRDLRTTLSSYEQYF	NA	NA	TRBV15	TRBJ2-7
TGTGCCAGCAGCGTACAAGGGATCACTGAAGCTTTCTTT	CASSVQGITEAFF	NA	NA	TRBV7-8	TRBJ1-1